This TCR beta chain comes out of a study of cytomegalovirus exposure and HLA in healthy donors. V lost 0 bases to trimming and J lost 4 bases, with 13 bases between them. This CDR3 is 15 amino acids long. CDR1 and CDR2 (germline): SGDLS, YYNGEE. Vbeta (60) and Jbeta (13) primers were used in the PCR. Generated by immunoSEQ multiplex PCR, the TCRdb table keeps only in-frame clones and is missing some. Among some 110,000 clones listed, approximately 81% were seen once. The rearrangement joins TRBV9 to TRBJ1-2; D ambiguous. The sample taken for sequencing was PBMCs. The TCR originated in a man younger than 45 in good health and CMV-seropositive. Here the CDR3 DNA reads TGTGCCAGCAGCGTAGATCCGGGAGAGGGCTATGGCTACACCTTC. Protein sequence: CASSVDPGEGYGYTF.